This TCR beta chain originates from a study of shared clonotypes between healthy human individuals. Naive CD8 cells, CD45RO-negative and positively selected for CCR7, excluded terminally differentiated effector memory CD45RA+ cells. Each subset's genomic DNA was split evenly across several immunoSEQ plates. The table came from immunoSEQ multiplex PCR; TCRdb's copy has only in-frame clones and leaves some out. The top ten hold about 1.1% of the sample, which has millions of clones, about 95% seen once. Trimming pared 0 bases from V and 6 bases from J, leaving 14 bases between. The CDR3 has 15 amino acids. The germline V gene encodes CDR1 MNHEY and CDR2 SVGAGI.

Sequencing input: naive CD8+ T cells sorted from blood. The chain has TRBV6-5 and TRBJ1-2, with D possibly matching TRBD1 (5 bases). The receptor was isolated from a man younger than 35 in good health. CDR3: CASSYSLEGAHGYTF. CDR3 nucleotide sequence: TGTGCCAGCAGTTACTCGTTAGAAGGGGCCCATGGCTACACCTTC.